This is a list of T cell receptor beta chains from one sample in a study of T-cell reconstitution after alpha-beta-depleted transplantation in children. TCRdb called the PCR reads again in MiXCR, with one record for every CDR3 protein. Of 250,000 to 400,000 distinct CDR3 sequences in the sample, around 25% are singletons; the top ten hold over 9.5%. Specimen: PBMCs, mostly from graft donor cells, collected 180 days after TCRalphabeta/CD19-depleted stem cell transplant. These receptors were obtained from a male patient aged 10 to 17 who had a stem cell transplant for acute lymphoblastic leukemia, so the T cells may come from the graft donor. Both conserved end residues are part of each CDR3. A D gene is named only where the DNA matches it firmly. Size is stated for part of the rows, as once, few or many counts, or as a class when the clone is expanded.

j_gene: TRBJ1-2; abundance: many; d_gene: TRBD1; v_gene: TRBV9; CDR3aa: CASSVAGQGSHGYTF; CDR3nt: TGTGCCAGCAGCGTAGCCGGACAGGGGAGCCATGGCTACACCTTC
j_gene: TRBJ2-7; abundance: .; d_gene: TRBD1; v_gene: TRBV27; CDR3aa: CASSLMTGTGCEQYF; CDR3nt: TGTGCCAGCAGTTTAATGACCGGGACAGGCTGCGAGCAGTACTTC
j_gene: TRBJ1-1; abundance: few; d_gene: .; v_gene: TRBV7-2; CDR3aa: CASSSLGVTHTEAFF; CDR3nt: TGTGCCAGCAGTTCTCTCGGAGTGACCCACACTGAAGCTTTCTTT
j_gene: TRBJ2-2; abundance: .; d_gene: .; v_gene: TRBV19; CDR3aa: CASSIHTGELFF; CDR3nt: TGTGCCAGTAGTATCCACACCGGGGAGCTGTTTTTT
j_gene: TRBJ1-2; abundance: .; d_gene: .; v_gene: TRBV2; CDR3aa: CAGRDARWYGYTF; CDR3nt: TGTGCCGGACGGGACGCCCGGTGGTATGGCTACACCTTC
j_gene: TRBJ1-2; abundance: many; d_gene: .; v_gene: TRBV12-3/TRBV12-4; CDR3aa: CASSPQIYGYTF; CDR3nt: TGTGCCAGCAGTCCACAGATCTATGGCTACACCTTC
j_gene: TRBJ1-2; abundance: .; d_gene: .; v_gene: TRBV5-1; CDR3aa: CASSSRSGAGGYTF; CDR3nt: TGCGCCAGCAGCTCCCGTTCGGGGGCGGGTGGCTACACCTTC
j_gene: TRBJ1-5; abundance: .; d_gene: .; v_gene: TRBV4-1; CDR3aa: CASSQDGDLGPQHF; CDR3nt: TGCGCCAGCAGCCAAGATGGGGACCTAGGGCCCCAGCATTTT
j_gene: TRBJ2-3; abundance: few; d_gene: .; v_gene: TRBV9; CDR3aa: CASSVEATQYF; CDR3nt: TGTGCCAGCAGCGTAGAGGCTACGCAGTATTTT
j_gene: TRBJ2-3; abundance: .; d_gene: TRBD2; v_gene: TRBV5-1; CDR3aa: CASSEASGRTSTDTQYF; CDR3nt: TGCGCCAGCAGCGAGGCTAGCGGGAGGACTAGCACAGATACGCAGTATTTT
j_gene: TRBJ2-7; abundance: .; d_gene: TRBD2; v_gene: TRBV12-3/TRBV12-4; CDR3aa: CASSFTRLAGGLEQYF; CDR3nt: TGTGCCAGCAGTTTCACCCGACTAGCGGGAGGGCTCGAGCAGTACTTC
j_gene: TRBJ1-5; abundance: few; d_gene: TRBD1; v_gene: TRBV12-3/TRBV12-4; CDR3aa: CASSPGTGAFYSNQPQHF; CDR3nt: TGTGCCAGCAGCCCCGGGACAGGGGCCTTTTATAGCAATCAGCCCCAGCATTTT
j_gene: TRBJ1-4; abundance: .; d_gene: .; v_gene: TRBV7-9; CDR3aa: CASSLDTHWKEKLFF; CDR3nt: TGTGCCAGCAGCTTAGACACACACTGGAAAGAAAAACTGTTTTTT
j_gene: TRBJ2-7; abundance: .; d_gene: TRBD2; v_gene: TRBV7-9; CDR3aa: CASSNPSGSIRTYEQYF; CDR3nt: TGTGCCAGCAGCAACCCTAGCGGGAGCATAAGGACCTACGAGCAGTACTTC
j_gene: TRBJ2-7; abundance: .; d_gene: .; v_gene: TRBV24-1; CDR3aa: CATAPLYEQYF; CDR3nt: TGTGCCACCGCCCCCCTCTACGAGCAGTACTTC
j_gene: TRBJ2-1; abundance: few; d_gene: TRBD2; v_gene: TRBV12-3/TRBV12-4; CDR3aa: CASSERGPASYNEQFF; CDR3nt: TGTGCCAGCAGTGAGCGGGGCCCCGCCTCCTACAATGAGCAGTTCTTC
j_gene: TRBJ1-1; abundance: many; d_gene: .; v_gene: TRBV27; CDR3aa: CASYGFGRLSPEAFF; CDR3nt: TGTGCCAGCTACGGATTCGGGCGATTGTCCCCCGAAGCTTTCTTT
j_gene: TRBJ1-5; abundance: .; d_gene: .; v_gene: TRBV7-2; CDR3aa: CASSPDRTNQPQHF; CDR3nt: TGTGCCAGCAGCCCGGACAGAACCAATCAGCCCCAGCATTTT
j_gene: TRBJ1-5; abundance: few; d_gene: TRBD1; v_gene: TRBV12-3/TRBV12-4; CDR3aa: CASSRRDSRNQPQHF; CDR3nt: TGTGCCAGCAGCCGAAGGGACAGCCGCAATCAGCCCCAGCATTTT
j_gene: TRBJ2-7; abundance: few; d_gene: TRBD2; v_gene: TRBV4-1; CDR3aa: CASSLPSGNTYEQYF; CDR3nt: TGCGCCAGCAGCCTACCTAGCGGGAACACCTACGAGCAGTACTTC
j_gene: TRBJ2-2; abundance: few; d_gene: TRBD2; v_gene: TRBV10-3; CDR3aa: CAISITGLDTGELFF; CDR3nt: TGTGCCATCAGTATTACGGGACTAGACACCGGGGAGCTGTTTTTT
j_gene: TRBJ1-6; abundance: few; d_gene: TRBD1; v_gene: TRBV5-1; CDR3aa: CASSSRGQGGPNSPLHF; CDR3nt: TGCGCCAGCAGCTCCCGGGGACAGGGAGGACCTAATTCACCCCTCCACTTT
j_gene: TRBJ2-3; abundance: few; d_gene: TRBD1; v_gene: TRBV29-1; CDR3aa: CSVEVGTGGADSDTQYF; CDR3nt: TGCAGCGTTGAGGTGGGCACAGGGGGCGCAGATTCAGATACGCAGTATTTT
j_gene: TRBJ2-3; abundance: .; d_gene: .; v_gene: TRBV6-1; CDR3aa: CASMYSSTDTQYF; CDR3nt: TGTGCCAGCATGTATAGTTCGACAGATACGCAGTATTTT
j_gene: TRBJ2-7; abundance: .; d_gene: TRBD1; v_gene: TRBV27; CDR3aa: CASKRQGAKDEQYF; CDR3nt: TGTGCCAGCAAGCGACAGGGGGCGAAGGACGAGCAGTACTTC